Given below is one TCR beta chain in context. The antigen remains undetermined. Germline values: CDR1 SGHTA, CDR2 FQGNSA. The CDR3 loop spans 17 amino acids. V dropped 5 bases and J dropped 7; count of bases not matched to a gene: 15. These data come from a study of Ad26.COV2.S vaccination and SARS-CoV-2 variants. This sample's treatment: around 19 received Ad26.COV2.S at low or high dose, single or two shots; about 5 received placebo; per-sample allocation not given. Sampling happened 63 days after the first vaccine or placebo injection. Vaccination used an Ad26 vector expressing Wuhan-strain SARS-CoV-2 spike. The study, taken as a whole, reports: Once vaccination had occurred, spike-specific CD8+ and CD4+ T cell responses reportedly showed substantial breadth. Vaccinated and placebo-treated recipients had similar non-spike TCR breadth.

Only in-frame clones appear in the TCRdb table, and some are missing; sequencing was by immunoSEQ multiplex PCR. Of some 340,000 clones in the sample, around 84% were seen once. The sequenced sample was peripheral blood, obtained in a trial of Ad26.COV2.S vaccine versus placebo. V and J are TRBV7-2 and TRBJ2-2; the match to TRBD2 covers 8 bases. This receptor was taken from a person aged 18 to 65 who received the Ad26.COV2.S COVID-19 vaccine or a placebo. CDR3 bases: TGTGCCAGCAGCCTCTGGACGGGGGGGCAATATGGCGGGGAGCTGTTTTTT. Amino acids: CASSLWTGGQYGGELFF.